A selection of T cell receptor beta chains follows, all from one sample in a study of spatial heterogeneity in lung cancer. A single record per CDR3 protein comes from TCRdb applying MiXCR to the 5' RACE reads. Among approximately 22,000 distinct CDR3 sequences, roughly 4.5% were seen once, and the ten largest hold about 32%. The specimen comprised PBMCs, sampled at surgery. The receptors derive from a male donor with early-stage non-small cell lung cancer. The CDR3 runs from the conserved cysteine through the conserved F or W. The order of the fields is D gene, J gene, clone size, V gene, CDR3 protein, CDR3 DNA. The D gene is left open where the match is weak. A row's size may be missing; if present it is once, few, many or a size class.

d_gene: .
j_gene: TRBJ2-6
abundance: many
v_gene: TRBV5-1
CDR3aa: CASQSEQGFPGANVLTF
CDR3nt: TGCGCCAGCCAATCAGAACAGGGCTTCCCTGGGGCCAACGTCCTGACTTTC

d_gene: .
j_gene: TRBJ2-5
abundance: many
v_gene: TRBV29-1
CDR3aa: CSVGRGETQYF
CDR3nt: TGCAGCGTCGGCAGGGGAGAGACCCAGTACTTC

d_gene: .
j_gene: TRBJ1-2
abundance: many
v_gene: TRBV7-9
CDR3aa: CASLSPQSANYGYTF
CDR3nt: TGTGCCAGCCTCTCCCCTCAGTCAGCTAACTATGGCTACACCTTC

d_gene: TRBD1
j_gene: TRBJ2-1
abundance: many
v_gene: TRBV7-2
CDR3aa: CASSYPVTGYNEQFF
CDR3nt: TGTGCCAGCAGCTACCCGGTGACAGGGTACAATGAGCAGTTCTTC

d_gene: TRBD2
j_gene: TRBJ2-3
abundance: medium-sized
v_gene: TRBV28
CDR3aa: CASSTSGRAVDTQYF
CDR3nt: TGTGCCAGCAGTACTAGCGGGAGGGCCGTGGATACGCAGTATTTT

d_gene: .
j_gene: TRBJ2-7
abundance: medium-sized
v_gene: TRBV2
CDR3aa: CASSERLESPYEQYF
CDR3nt: TGTGCCAGCAGTGAACGACTAGAAAGCCCCTACGAGCAGTACTTC

d_gene: .
j_gene: TRBJ2-6
abundance: many
v_gene: TRBV9
CDR3aa: CASSVSGANVLTF
CDR3nt: TGTGCCAGCAGCGTTTCTGGGGCCAACGTCCTGACTTTC

d_gene: .
j_gene: TRBJ1-5
abundance: few
v_gene: TRBV9
CDR3aa: CASSVGGGESNQPQHF
CDR3nt: TGTGCCAGCAGCGTAGGAGGGGGTGAGAGCAATCAGCCCCAGCATTTT

d_gene: TRBD1
j_gene: TRBJ1-1
abundance: many
v_gene: TRBV20-1
CDR3aa: CSAPGQGTMNTEAFF
CDR3nt: TGCAGTGCCCCGGGACAGGGGACCATGAACACTGAAGCTTTCTTT

d_gene: .
j_gene: TRBJ2-1
abundance: many
v_gene: TRBV5-1
CDR3aa: CASRATGNLYNEQFF
CDR3nt: TGCGCCAGCAGAGCCACAGGGAACCTCTACAATGAGCAGTTCTTC

d_gene: .
j_gene: TRBJ2-7
abundance: many
v_gene: TRBV6-5
CDR3aa: CASSRVTGHEQYF
CDR3nt: TGTGCCAGCAGCCGCGTGACAGGCCACGAGCAGTACTTC

d_gene: TRBD2
j_gene: TRBJ2-2
abundance: many
v_gene: TRBV7-8
CDR3aa: CASSPPGLQITGELFF
CDR3nt: TGTGCCAGCAGCCCTCCGGGACTACAGATCACCGGGGAGCTGTTTTTT

d_gene: .
j_gene: TRBJ2-6
abundance: many
v_gene: TRBV14
CDR3aa: CASSPGGYSGANVLTF
CDR3nt: TGTGCCAGCAGCCCTGGGGGGTATTCTGGGGCCAACGTCCTGACTTTC

d_gene: TRBD2
j_gene: TRBJ2-5
abundance: many
v_gene: TRBV6-6
CDR3aa: CASSYGGGETQYF
CDR3nt: TGTGCCAGCAGTTACGGGGGAGGGGAGACCCAGTACTTC

d_gene: TRBD1
j_gene: TRBJ2-3
abundance: .
v_gene: TRBV10-3
CDR3aa: CAISERQGPDTQYF
CDR3nt: TGTGCCATCAGTGAAAGACAGGGGCCAGATACGCAGTATTTT

d_gene: .
j_gene: TRBJ1-1
abundance: many
v_gene: TRBV29-1
CDR3aa: CSVDAANTEAFF
CDR3nt: TGCAGCGTTGACGCAGCTAACACTGAAGCTTTCTTT

d_gene: .
j_gene: TRBJ1-5
abundance: many
v_gene: TRBV12-3/TRBV12-4
CDR3aa: CASSSRPLLSRERGNQPQHF
CDR3nt: TGTGCCAGCAGTTCCCGACCCCTTTTATCCAGGGAAAGGGGCAATCAGCCCCAGCATTTT

d_gene: TRBD1
j_gene: TRBJ2-7
abundance: many
v_gene: TRBV19
CDR3aa: CASSNRQGAFYEQYF
CDR3nt: TGTGCCAGTAGTAACCGACAGGGGGCTTTTTACGAGCAGTACTTC

d_gene: .
j_gene: TRBJ2-2
abundance: few
v_gene: TRBV14
CDR3aa: CASSQDWGSSTGELFF
CDR3nt: TGTGCCAGCAGCCAAGATTGGGGGAGTAGCACCGGGGAGCTGTTTTTT

d_gene: .
j_gene: TRBJ1-2
abundance: many
v_gene: TRBV6-1
CDR3aa: CASSVGRGGYGYTF
CDR3nt: TGTGCCAGCAGTGTAGGCAGGGGAGGCTATGGCTACACCTTC

d_gene: .
j_gene: TRBJ2-5
abundance: many
v_gene: TRBV19
CDR3aa: CASSMGVIQYF
CDR3nt: TGTGCCAGTAGTATGGGGGTTATCCAGTACTTC

d_gene: .
j_gene: TRBJ2-7
abundance: many
v_gene: TRBV5-4
CDR3aa: CASSLREAGAYEQYF
CDR3nt: TGTGCCAGCAGCTTGAGGGAGGCAGGGGCCTACGAGCAGTACTTC

d_gene: TRBD1
j_gene: TRBJ2-1
abundance: many
v_gene: TRBV5-1
CDR3aa: CASSLEGQQYNEQFF
CDR3nt: TGCGCCAGCAGCTTGGAGGGACAGCAGTACAATGAGCAGTTCTTC

d_gene: .
j_gene: TRBJ2-1
abundance: many
v_gene: TRBV12-3/TRBV12-4
CDR3aa: CASSFEGYEQFF
CDR3nt: TGTGCCAGCAGTTTTGAGGGCTATGAGCAGTTCTTC